This T cell receptor beta chain emerged from a study of blood T cells in healthy people across ages. Study observations and caveats: Age showed a roughly linear inverse relationship with TCR beta diversity per million T cells.

A second roughly 6 to 12 cycle PCR used barcoded and J-beta primers. TCRdb passed the 5' RACE reads through MiXCR, listing each CDR3 protein once. The table records roughly 1.5 million distinct CDR3 sequences, roughly 43% of them present only once. Remarks on this clonotype: The antigen is not known.

The CDR3 has 16 amino acids. Germline V gene lookup returns CDR1 MNHEY and CDR2 SVGAGI. V shed 0 bases and J 4 bases; nucleotides not matched to a gene: 7. This chain links TRBV6-5 with TRBJ1-2; 8 bases agree with TRBD1. The sequencing sample was made of blood. The TCR sequence derives from a woman aged 18-29 years in good health. The CDR3 reads CASSYSSDRAFYGYTF. CDR3 DNA sequence: TGTGCCAGCAGTTACTCTTCGGACAGGGCTTTCTATGGCTACACCTTC.